This T cell receptor beta chain was captured by sequencing in a study of T cell changes during pregnancy in multiple sclerosis. Only in-frame clones appear in the TCRdb table, and some are missing; sequencing was by immunoSEQ multiplex PCR. The sample has some 41,000 clones, approximately 91% seen once. Trimming at V came to 6 bases and at J to 1 base, leaving 13 bases not matched to a gene. Germline-derived CDR1 and CDR2 are SQVTM and ANQGSEA. This CDR3 has 16 amino acids. The J gene is TRBJ2-7, the V gene TRBV29-1; 9 positions agree with TRBD2. This clonotype was sampled from a female donor with multiple sclerosis, enrolled in a pregnancy study. The source material was PBMCs (not recorded whether the cells were cultured). This chain's CDR3 is CSVRGGLAPDSYEQYF. CDR3 nucleotide sequence: TGCAGCGTCCGAGGGGGACTAGCTCCAGATTCCTACGAGCAGTACTTC.